This T cell receptor (beta chain) was captured by sequencing in a study of blood T cells in healthy people across ages. Through a sample-barcoded 5' primer and a J-beta primer mix, a second PCR was run for about 6 to 11 cycles. Unique molecular identifiers of 12 random nucleotides labeled each cDNA. One entry per CDR3 protein, called by TCRdb with MiXCR from the 5' RACE reads. The sample records some 1.1 million distinct CDR3 sequences, roughly two fifths being singletons. This clonotype was seen only a few times. Antigen: not known. General study points: Estimated diversity across one million T cells was deemed an underestimate.

The length of the CDR3 is 13 residues. V lost 6 bases and J lost 12, with 18 bases in between. Each donor supplied roughly 9.2 milliliters of peripheral blood. The specimen was blood. The receptor's source is a man between 18 and 29 years old in good health. The genes are TRBV12-3 or TRBV12-4 and TRBJ2-1, with D maybe TRBD2 (5 bases). CDR3 nucleotide sequence: TGTGCCAGCAGACCCAACCCGGCTAGCCGGCAGTTCTTC. Translated, it gives CASRPNPASRQFF.